Below, one TCR beta chain is given with its context. CDR3 length equals 13 residues. Germline values: CDR1 MNHEY, CDR2 SVGEGT. V was trimmed by 3 bases and J by 6 bases, leaving 9 bases between them. This sample was included in a study of blood T cells in healthy people across ages. Primers used in a second PCR of roughly 6 to 12 cycles were a sample-barcoded 5' primer and a J-beta primer mix. One entry per CDR3 protein results from TCRdb running MiXCR on the 5' RACE reads. This table holds approximately 2,000,000 distinct CDR3 sequences, approximately 39% found once. The chain joins TRBV6-2 or TRBV6-3 to TRBJ1-5; D is uncertain. The sample was blood. The clonotype comes from a human donor in good health. CDR3 sequence reads: CASSYLQIQPQHF. The DNA for the CDR3 is TGTGCCAGCAGTTATTTGCAGATTCAGCCCCAGCATTTT.